This TCR beta chain was profiled in a study of blood T cell repertoires in COVID-19. Generated by immunoSEQ multiplex PCR, the TCRdb table keeps only in-frame clones and is missing some. This sample has 250,000 or so clones, with 70% to 85% found just once. The germline CDR1 and CDR2 sequences are MNHNS and SASEGT. V was trimmed by 4 bases and J by 3 bases, leaving 13 bases between them. There are 16 residues in the CDR3. This chain joins TRBV6-1 and TRBJ2-6, with D uncertain. Source material: peripheral blood. The sequence came from a man of 80 years or more with acute or convalescent COVID-19. DNA for the CDR3: TGTGCCAGCAGTGGTCAGGCCGCACGTGGGGCCAACGTCCTGACTTTC. Amino acid sequence: CASSGQAARGANVLTF.